The rows below give T cell receptor beta chains drawn from one sample of a study of CD8+CD57+ T cells in acquired aplastic anemia. TCRdb re-called the reads through MiXCR, storing one row per CDR3 protein. Of about 160,000 distinct CDR3 sequences detected, 70% to 80% appear once; the ten largest clones hold approximately 48%. The sample was sorted CD4+, CD8+, or CD8+CD57+ T cells (not recorded which) from PBMCs. Receptors were obtained from a human donor with aplastic anemia. Each CDR3 is given with its conserved first and last residue. Fields, in order: clone size, J gene, D gene, V gene, CDR3 DNA, CDR3 protein. The D gene is left open where the match is weak. Expanded clones are given a class, and other clones once, few, many or no size at all.

clone size: -
J gene: TRBJ2-5
D gene: TRBD2
V gene: TRBV7-2
CDR3 DNA: TGTGCCAGCAGCTTAGAGAGACTAGCGGGGGGCGGAGAGACCCAGTACTTC
CDR3 protein: CASSLERLAGGGETQYF

clone size: -
J gene: TRBJ1-1
D gene: TRBD1
V gene: TRBV7-6
CDR3 DNA: TGTGCCAGCAGCTCGGTAGGGACAGCGAACACTGAAGCTTTCTTT
CDR3 protein: CASSSVGTANTEAFF

clone size: -
J gene: TRBJ2-1
D gene: TRBD2
V gene: TRBV12-3/TRBV12-4
CDR3 DNA: TGTGCCAGCAGTTTATGGACTAGCGGGAATGAGCAGTTCTTC
CDR3 protein: CASSLWTSGNEQFF

clone size: -
J gene: TRBJ2-7
D gene: TRBD1
V gene: TRBV7-7
CDR3 DNA: TGTGCTAGCAGCTTAGAGGGGGCGTGGAGCGAGCAGTACTTC
CDR3 protein: CASSLEGAWSEQYF

clone size: -
J gene: TRBJ2-5
D gene: TRBD1
V gene: TRBV15
CDR3 DNA: TGTGCCACCAGCGACAGACAGGGACAAGAGACCCAGTACTTC
CDR3 protein: CATSDRQGQETQYF

clone size: once
J gene: TRBJ1-1
D gene: -
V gene: TRBV29-1
CDR3 DNA: TGCAGCGTTGAACAGAACACTGAAGCTTTCTTT
CDR3 protein: CSVEQNTEAFF

clone size: -
J gene: TRBJ2-5
D gene: TRBD2
V gene: TRBV6-6
CDR3 DNA: TGTGCCAGCAGGCCGGGACTAGCGGGGGGACCCCTTCAAGAGACCCAGTACTTC
CDR3 protein: CASRPGLAGGPLQETQYF

clone size: -
J gene: TRBJ2-7
D gene: -
V gene: TRBV24-1
CDR3 DNA: TGTGCCACCAGTGATGCCAGGGGCTACGAGCAGTACTTC
CDR3 protein: CATSDARGYEQYF

clone size: -
J gene: TRBJ1-4
D gene: TRBD1
V gene: TRBV15
CDR3 DNA: TGTGCCACCAGCGCGCGACAGGGAGAAAAACTGTTTTTT
CDR3 protein: CATSARQGEKLFF

clone size: -
J gene: TRBJ1-1
D gene: -
V gene: TRBV7-9
CDR3 DNA: TGTGCCACCTCCGGGACGGGGCGCACTGAAGCTTTCTTT
CDR3 protein: CATSGTGRTEAFF

clone size: -
J gene: TRBJ2-7
D gene: -
V gene: TRBV14
CDR3 DNA: TGTGCCAGCAGCCAAGATCCCTCATACGGCGAGCAGTACTTC
CDR3 protein: CASSQDPSYGEQYF

clone size: -
J gene: TRBJ2-1
D gene: TRBD1
V gene: TRBV25-1
CDR3 DNA: TGTGCCAGCAGTGGAAAACAGGGACAGAGCTCCTACAATGAGCAGTTCTTC
CDR3 protein: CASSGKQGQSSYNEQFF

clone size: -
J gene: TRBJ1-3
D gene: -
V gene: TRBV19
CDR3 DNA: TGTGCCAGTAATAACCAGGCTACCCGGCGCGCTGGAAACACCATATATTTT
CDR3 protein: CASNNQATRRAGNTIYF

clone size: -
J gene: TRBJ1-5
D gene: TRBD1
V gene: TRBV7-2
CDR3 DNA: TGTGCCAGCAGCTTGGGACAGATCAATCAGCCCCAGCATTTT
CDR3 protein: CASSLGQINQPQHF

clone size: -
J gene: TRBJ1-1
D gene: TRBD1
V gene: TRBV5-1
CDR3 DNA: TGCGCCAGCAGCGCAAGACAGGGGGCCACTGAAGCTTTCTTT
CDR3 protein: CASSARQGATEAFF

clone size: -
J gene: TRBJ2-1
D gene: -
V gene: TRBV10-3
CDR3 DNA: TGTGCCATCAGTGAGTCGATCGGCGGGGCGACCTACAATGAGCAGTTCTTC
CDR3 protein: CAISESIGGATYNEQFF

clone size: -
J gene: TRBJ2-3
D gene: -
V gene: TRBV13
CDR3 DNA: TGTGCCAGCAGTGGCGGGACAGCTAGCACAGATACGCAGTATTTT
CDR3 protein: CASSGGTASTDTQYF

clone size: -
J gene: TRBJ2-2
D gene: -
V gene: TRBV9
CDR3 DNA: TGTGCCAGCAGCCCCGGGAACTCTACCGGGGAGCTGTTTTTT
CDR3 protein: CASSPGNSTGELFF

clone size: few
J gene: TRBJ1-1
D gene: TRBD1
V gene: TRBV6-5
CDR3 DNA: TGTGCCAGCAGTTTACAGACAGGGGCACCTGAAGCTTTCTTT
CDR3 protein: CASSLQTGAPEAFF

clone size: -
J gene: TRBJ2-7
D gene: TRBD2
V gene: TRBV7-9
CDR3 DNA: TGTGCCAGCAGCTCAGCTAGCGGGAAGGTTGTGCAGTACTTC
CDR3 protein: CASSSASGKVVQYF

clone size: -
J gene: TRBJ1-1
D gene: -
V gene: TRBV10-3
CDR3 DNA: TGTGCCATCAGGCAGGGCGCGGACACTGAAGCTTTCTTT
CDR3 protein: CAIRQGADTEAFF

clone size: -
J gene: TRBJ2-1
D gene: TRBD1
V gene: TRBV10-3
CDR3 DNA: TGTGCCATCAGTGAGTGGACAGGGGCTGAGTACAATGAGCAGTTCTTC
CDR3 protein: CAISEWTGAEYNEQFF

clone size: -
J gene: TRBJ2-3
D gene: -
V gene: TRBV10-3
CDR3 DNA: TGTGCCATCACGAAGGGTTTGACAGATACGCAGTATTTT
CDR3 protein: CAITKGLTDTQYF

clone size: -
J gene: TRBJ2-3
D gene: -
V gene: TRBV2
CDR3 DNA: TGTGCCATCAGGGTGGGTGGGGGCACAGATACGCAGTATTTT
CDR3 protein: CAIRVGGGTDTQYF

clone size: few
J gene: TRBJ2-2
D gene: -
V gene: TRBV25-1
CDR3 DNA: TGTGCCAGCAGTGAAGGTTTTGTCTCCGGGGAGCTGTTTTTT
CDR3 protein: CASSEGFVSGELFF

clone size: -
J gene: TRBJ2-1
D gene: TRBD1
V gene: TRBV15
CDR3 DNA: TGTGCCACCAGCAGAGTTGAGGACAGGGAGATCTACAATGAGCAGTTCTTC
CDR3 protein: CATSRVEDREIYNEQFF

clone size: -
J gene: TRBJ2-3
D gene: -
V gene: TRBV5-1
CDR3 DNA: TGCGCCAGCAGCTACGGGACGACTACAGATACGCAGTATTTT
CDR3 protein: CASSYGTTTDTQYF

clone size: few
J gene: TRBJ1-4
D gene: TRBD1
V gene: TRBV25-1
CDR3 DNA: TGTGCCAGAACCTCAGGACAGGGGTACGGTAATGAAAAACTGTTTTTT
CDR3 protein: CARTSGQGYGNEKLFF

clone size: -
J gene: TRBJ2-5
D gene: -
V gene: TRBV2
CDR3 DNA: TGTGCCAGCACTAGCACCGGGACGCAAATAGAGACCCAGTACTTC
CDR3 protein: CASTSTGTQIETQYF

clone size: -
J gene: TRBJ1-2
D gene: -
V gene: TRBV7-2
CDR3 DNA: TGTGCCAGCAGCTTAGCGGCGACAGAACTATTCGGAGACTATGGCTACACCTTC
CDR3 protein: CASSLAATELFGDYGYTF

clone size: -
J gene: TRBJ2-3
D gene: TRBD2
V gene: TRBV19
CDR3 DNA: TGTGCCAGTAGTTGGTCTAGCGGAAGCACAGATACGCAGTATTTT
CDR3 protein: CASSWSSGSTDTQYF

clone size: -
J gene: TRBJ2-7
D gene: TRBD2
V gene: TRBV12-3/TRBV12-4
CDR3 DNA: TGTGCCAGCAGTTTTTCGATGGGAGGGTCCTACGAGCAGTACTTC
CDR3 protein: CASSFSMGGSYEQYF

clone size: many
J gene: TRBJ1-6
D gene: -
V gene: TRBV6-4
CDR3 DNA: TGTGCCAGCAGTGACGGGGGGGGAAATTCACCCCTCCACTTT
CDR3 protein: CASSDGGGNSPLHF

clone size: -
J gene: TRBJ1-1
D gene: TRBD1
V gene: TRBV5-1
CDR3 DNA: TGCGCCAGCAGCGTGACAGGGGTCAACACTGAAGCTTTCTTT
CDR3 protein: CASSVTGVNTEAFF

clone size: few
J gene: TRBJ1-6
D gene: -
V gene: TRBV13
CDR3 DNA: TGTGCCAGCAGCTTAGACCGGACAGTGAATTCACCCCTCCACTTT
CDR3 protein: CASSLDRTVNSPLHF

clone size: -
J gene: TRBJ2-7
D gene: TRBD2
V gene: TRBV10-1
CDR3 DNA: TGCGCCAGCAGTGAGAACCTAGCGGGTCCCTACGAGCAGTACTTC
CDR3 protein: CASSENLAGPYEQYF

clone size: -
J gene: TRBJ2-7
D gene: TRBD2
V gene: TRBV20-1
CDR3 DNA: TGCAGTGCTAGTCCTTCTGAGCGGGGGACCTACGAGCAGTACTTC
CDR3 protein: CSASPSERGTYEQYF

clone size: -
J gene: TRBJ2-7
D gene: TRBD2
V gene: TRBV20-1
CDR3 DNA: TGCAGTGCTAACACGGGAGGGCGGTACGAGCAGTACTTC
CDR3 protein: CSANTGGRYEQYF

clone size: many
J gene: TRBJ1-6
D gene: TRBD1
V gene: TRBV12-3/TRBV12-4
CDR3 DNA: TGTGCCAGCAGTAACCGGGACAGGGGTGGTTCACCCCTCCACTTT
CDR3 protein: CASSNRDRGGSPLHF

clone size: -
J gene: TRBJ1-2
D gene: -
V gene: TRBV19
CDR3 DNA: TGTGCCAGTAGCATAGCATGGGGAGACGACTATGGCTACACCTTC
CDR3 protein: CASSIAWGDDYGYTF

clone size: few
J gene: TRBJ2-7
D gene: TRBD2
V gene: TRBV24-1
CDR3 DNA: TGTGCCACCAGTGACTCCGGGACTAAACTGTACGAGCAGTACTTC
CDR3 protein: CATSDSGTKLYEQYF

clone size: -
J gene: TRBJ2-3
D gene: TRBD2
V gene: TRBV29-1
CDR3 DNA: TGCAGCGTTGCGGGGGGGGCAGATACGCAGTATTTT
CDR3 protein: CSVAGGADTQYF

clone size: -
J gene: TRBJ1-2
D gene: -
V gene: TRBV6-5
CDR3 DNA: TGTGCCAGCAGTTACCTAGGGTCAGGGGCCATTAGCTATGGCTACACCTTC
CDR3 protein: CASSYLGSGAISYGYTF

clone size: once
J gene: TRBJ2-7
D gene: TRBD1
V gene: TRBV24-1
CDR3 DNA: TGTGCCACCAGTGATGGACAGGGGAGCGCCTACGAGCAGTACTTC
CDR3 protein: CATSDGQGSAYEQYF

clone size: -
J gene: TRBJ1-2
D gene: -
V gene: TRBV12-3/TRBV12-4
CDR3 DNA: TGTGCCAGCAGTTCAACAGGGACGGCTGTATATTATGGCTACACCTTC
CDR3 protein: CASSSTGTAVYYGYTF

clone size: few
J gene: TRBJ2-3
D gene: -
V gene: TRBV10-3
CDR3 DNA: TGTGCCATCAAAGAGGCGGGAGATACGCAGTATTTT
CDR3 protein: CAIKEAGDTQYF

clone size: -
J gene: TRBJ2-7
D gene: TRBD1
V gene: TRBV25-1
CDR3 DNA: TGTGCCAGCAGTGAACAGGGACAGGGGGCGCGCGAGCAGTACTTC
CDR3 protein: CASSEQGQGAREQYF

clone size: -
J gene: TRBJ1-2
D gene: TRBD1
V gene: TRBV29-1
CDR3 DNA: TGCAGCGTTGATTGGACAGGGGTTAACTATGGCTACACCTTC
CDR3 protein: CSVDWTGVNYGYTF

clone size: -
J gene: TRBJ1-1
D gene: -
V gene: TRBV4-2
CDR3 DNA: TGTGCCAGCAGATCCGCCGGGGGGGCGAACACTGAAGCTTTCTTT
CDR3 protein: CASRSAGGANTEAFF

clone size: -
J gene: TRBJ2-3
D gene: TRBD2
V gene: TRBV6-1
CDR3 DNA: TGTGCCAGCAGTTACTCGAAACTAGCGGGAGATACGCAGTATTTT
CDR3 protein: CASSYSKLAGDTQYF

clone size: -
J gene: TRBJ2-7
D gene: TRBD1
V gene: TRBV20-1
CDR3 DNA: TGCAGTGCTAGAGCCCGGGACAGGGGAGGAAGCGAGCAGTACTTC
CDR3 protein: CSARARDRGGSEQYF

clone size: once
J gene: TRBJ1-6
D gene: TRBD1
V gene: TRBV20-1
CDR3 DNA: TGCAGTGCTCACCATCGGGGACAGGGCGAAAATTCACCCCTCCACTTT
CDR3 protein: CSAHHRGQGENSPLHF

clone size: -
J gene: TRBJ2-1
D gene: TRBD2
V gene: TRBV29-1
CDR3 DNA: TGCAGCGCCACTGGAACTAGCGGGATATTCTATGAGCAGTTCTTC
CDR3 protein: CSATGTSGIFYEQFF

clone size: -
J gene: TRBJ2-6
D gene: -
V gene: TRBV25-1
CDR3 DNA: TGTGCCAGCAGTGAATGGGGTACTGGGGCCAACGTCCTGACTTTC
CDR3 protein: CASSEWGTGANVLTF

clone size: -
J gene: TRBJ2-7
D gene: -
V gene: TRBV6-5
CDR3 DNA: TGTGCCAGCGCACCGGGTCGTACCCCCACCTACGAGCAGTACTTC
CDR3 protein: CASAPGRTPTYEQYF

clone size: -
J gene: TRBJ2-6
D gene: TRBD1
V gene: TRBV4-1
CDR3 DNA: TGTGCCAGCAGTTCTCCGGGACAGGCGAATGGGGCCAACGTCCTGACTTTC
CDR3 protein: CASSSPGQANGANVLTF

clone size: few
J gene: TRBJ2-7
D gene: -
V gene: TRBV20-1
CDR3 DNA: TGCAGTGCTCCGGGGGACGTTACCCACGAGCAGTACTTC
CDR3 protein: CSAPGDVTHEQYF